The clone carrying this TCR beta chain was seen ten or more times. The antigen is unknown. The source of the sample is a study of T-cell reconstitution after alpha-beta-depleted transplantation in children. Study results and limitations: T-cell counts and diversity at one year post-transplant came mainly from newly produced T cells. The origin of high day-60 TCRbeta diversity in some patients lay in surviving recipient T cells and thymic progenitors. Where alpha-beta T cells came from about two months after transplant was reportedly several hundred expanded graft clones.

Construction of the TCRbeta library involved unique molecular identifiers. TCRdb called the PCR reads again in MiXCR, with one record for every CDR3 protein. In the table there are 130,000 to 150,000 distinct CDR3 sequences, 8.8% of which are singletons. The input for sequencing was PBMCs, mostly from graft donor cells, taken 180 days after TCRalphabeta/CD19-depleted stem cell transplant. This receptor was identified in a female patient between 2 and 15 years old who had a stem cell transplant for congenital amegakaryocytic thrombocytopenia, so the T cells may come from the graft donor.

The DNA of the CDR3 is TGTGCCAGCAGTTGGGGGAACACCGGGGAGCTGTTTTTT. This encodes CASSWGNTGELFF. The chain recombines TRBV27 with TRBJ2-2; D not resolved. There are 13 residues in the CDR3. V dropped 4 bases and J dropped 1 base, with 4 bases sitting between them. From germline, CDR1 is MNHEY and CDR2 SMNVEV (reference sequence).